This T cell receptor beta chain was captured in a study of blood T cell repertoires in COVID-19. Study overall: T cells, B-cell-depleted T cells, or PBMCs provided the cDNA or gDNA that served as material.

The table came from immunoSEQ multiplex PCR; TCRdb's copy has only in-frame clones and leaves some out. The sample records about 440,000 clones, roughly nine tenths being singletons. Adults between roughly 18 and 89 years of age took part from under 30 US areas. Participants were placed into cohorts based on the clinical history they reported. The sequencing input was PBMCs or T cells enriched from blood (not recorded which). The sequence was collected from a woman under 30 with acute COVID-19.

The CDR3 here is CASSLGVSYNEQFF. Written as DNA, the CDR3 is TGCGCCAGCAGCTTGGGAGTATCCTACAATGAGCAGTTCTTC. The V gene is TRBV5-1, the J gene TRBJ2-1, with D uncertain. V lost 0 bases, J lost 1 base, and 5 bases lay in between. Per germline, CDR1 SGHRS and CDR2 YFSETQ. This CDR3 contains 14 residues.